Each of the 27 T cell receptor beta chains below was sequenced from the same sample in a study of cytomegalovirus exposure and HLA in healthy donors. A multiplex PCR was run with 60 Vbeta primers and 13 Jbeta primers. This table comes from immunoSEQ multiplex PCR, and its TCRdb copy is limited to in-frame clones, with some not included. The sample lists approximately 210,000 clones; 60% to 80% were seen once. The material sequenced was PBMCs. The receptors originated from a male donor in good health and CMV-seronegative.

CDR3 region: CASSLSGAQETQYF. The CDR3 nucleotides are TGCGCCAGCAGCTTGTCAGGCGCCCAAGAGACCCAGTACTTC. V gene TRBV5-1 combines with J gene TRBJ2-5; D is uncertain. This CDR3 has 14 residues. Trimming took off 1 base at V and 1 base at J, with 8 bases between the two ends. Germline V lookup: CDR1 SGHRS, CDR2 YFSETQ.

The rearrangement links TRBV19 to TRBJ2-5; tentative D call: TRBD1 (5 bases). CDR3 size: 13 residues. Germline V gene lookup returns CDR1 LNHDA and CDR2 SQIVND (reference sequence). V dropped 5 bases and J dropped 4 bases, with 11 bases sitting between them. The CDR3 loop reads CASSPDSLETQYF. The CDR3 nucleotides read TGTGCCAGTAGTCCCGACAGCCTAGAGACCCAGTACTTC.

This chain connects TRBV28 to TRBJ1-2; TRBD1 matches at 10 bases. The CDR3 length is 16 residues. After removal of 3 bases from V and 7 bases from J, the junction contained 11 bases not matched to a gene. Germline-derived CDR1 and CDR2 are MDHEN and SYDVKM. The CDR3 sequence: CASSLPGTGAFPGYTF. The CDR3 nucleotides are TGTGCCAGCAGTTTGCCCGGGACAGGGGCGTTTCCTGGCTACACCTTC.

This CDR3 is CASSPLAASTDTQYF. The DNA for the CDR3 is TGTGCCAGCAGCCCTTTGGCGGCGAGCACAGATACGCAGTATTTT. The J gene is TRBJ2-3, the V gene TRBV7-3, with D unclear. The V gene's germline CDR1 is SGHTA and CDR2 FQGTGA. CDR3 length equals 15 residues. With 5 bases removed from V and 0 bases from J, the gap between germline ends came to 12 bases.

In nucleotides, the CDR3 is TGTGCCAGCAGCTTAACGGTGTTCTCAGCGGGATCCTACAATGAGCAGTTCTTC. Its translation: CASSLTVFSAGSYNEQFF. The rearrangement uses TRBV7-3 and TRBJ2-1; 7 bases align to TRBD2. Germline V gene sequence: CDR1 SGHTA, CDR2 FQGTGA. The CDR3 runs 18 residues. The J segment lost 1 base and the V segment lost 0 bases, leaving 9 bases of the junction unmatched.

The J gene is TRBJ2-5, the V gene TRBV28, with 8 bases lining up with TRBD1. After removal of 6 bases from V and 11 bases from J, the junction contained 11 bases not matched to a gene. Germline-derived CDR1 and CDR2 are MDHEN and SYDVKM. This CDR3 comprises 13 residues. CDR3 DNA sequence: TGTGCCAGCAGAGGGCAGGGGGCGCGTAGGCAGTACTTC. Translation: CASRGQGARRQYF.

This chain joins TRBV6-1 and TRBJ2-7, with D possibly TRBD2 on 6 matching bases. V lost 2 bases, J lost 6 bases, and 23 bases lay in between. Germline V gene data show CDR1 as MNHNS and CDR2 as SASEGT. The CDR3 is 17 amino acids. CDR3 in DNA: TGTGCCAGCAGTGAACTGCCGGAATTGGGGGGTAGGGGCGAGCAGTACTTC. Translated, it gives CASSELPELGGRGEQYF.

In nucleotides, the CDR3 is TGTGCCAGCAGTTTATCGGGTCGGGGGACTGAAGCTTTCTTT. Protein sequence: CASSLSGRGTEAFF. The V and J genes are TRBV27 and TRBJ1-1; a weak D match, TRBD1 (5 bases). CDR3 length: 14 residues. CDR1 and CDR2 (germline): MNHEY, SMNVEV (reference sequence). V gave up 0 bases and J gave up 5 bases, with 10 bases separating them.

The chain couples TRBV7-2 to TRBJ2-5, with D perhaps matching TRBD2 (6 bases). The V end was cut by 6 bases, the J end by 5 bases, with 22 bases between. The CDR3 runs to 16 residues. Looked up from germline, CDR1 is SGHTA and CDR2 is FQGNSA. The CDR3 spells CASSPGVEAGIETQYF. The CDR3 nucleotides read TGTGCCAGCAGTCCCGGGGTAGAGGCGGGGATCGAGACCCAGTACTTC.

V usage is TRBV5-4 and J usage is TRBJ1-1; 8 nucleotides agree with TRBD1. CDR3 length: 15 amino acids. Per germline, CDR1 SGHNT and CDR2 YYREEE (reference sequence). V lost 4 bases to trimming and J lost 2 bases; unmatched junction nucleotides: 7. CDR3 amino acids: CASSAPDRANTEAFF. The CDR3 region has the DNA TGTGCCAGCAGCGCCCCGGACAGGGCAAACACTGAAGCTTTCTTT.

The chain employs TRBV28 and TRBJ2-7; D is undetermined. This CDR3 spans 13 amino acids. V was clipped by 2 bases and J by 3 bases, with 8 bases between them. Germline V gives CDR1 MDHEN, CDR2 SYDVKM. The DNA of the CDR3 is TGTGCCAGCAGTTTAGAACTCCTCTACGAGCAGTACTTC. Translation gives CASSLELLYEQYF. The whole variable domain, remainder taken from reference TRBV28 and TRBJ2-7, is DVKVTQSSRYLVKRTGEKVFLECVQDMDHENMFWYRQDPGLGLRLIYFSYDVKMKEKGDIPEGYSVSREKKERFSLILESASTNQTSMYLCASSLELLYEQYFGPGTRLTVT.

The chain combines TRBV4-3 with TRBJ1-4; the D gene is possibly TRBD1 (5 bases). Trimming removed 4 bases at V and 10 bases at J, with 22 bases between. This CDR3 is built from 16 residues. Germline CDR1 reads LGHNA; CDR2 reads YSLEER. The DNA of the CDR3 is TGCGCCAGCAGCCCCTCCGGGACTAAAGGAGCTAGAAAACTGTTTTTT. It translates to CASSPSGTKGARKLFF.

The chain uses TRBV28 and TRBJ2-2; TRBD1 aligns across 9 bases. V dropped 7 bases and J dropped 5; count of bases not matched to a gene: 8. Germline values: CDR1 MDHEN, CDR2 SYDVKM. The CDR3 runs 15 residues. CDR3 loop: CASTSGDRVTGELFF. The CDR3 DNA reads as TGTGCCAGCACCTCTGGGGACAGGGTTACCGGGGAGCTGTTTTTT.

This chain connects TRBV28 to TRBJ2-3, with D unresolved. The CDR3 spans 15 residues. Trimming left V 9 bases short and J 0 bases short, with 16 bases between. CDR1 and CDR2 (germline): MDHEN, SYDVKM. CDR3 amino acids: CARLGGSISTDTQYF. The CDR3 nucleotides are TGTGCCAGGCTAGGCGGTTCGATAAGCACAGATACGCAGTATTTT.

The chain employs TRBV29-1 and TRBJ2-7, with D possibly TRBD2 on 7 matching bases. V was cut by 0 bases and J by 1 base, with 13 bases left in between. This CDR3 has 15 residues. Germline loops: CDR1 SQVTM, CDR2 ANQGSEA. The CDR3 sequence is CSVEDPGGPSYEQYF. CDR3 nucleotide sequence: TGCAGCGTTGAAGATCCGGGGGGCCCTTCCTACGAGCAGTACTTC.

V usage is TRBV30 and J usage is TRBJ1-5; no reliable D call. The V end lost 0 bases, the J end lost 7 bases, and 10 bases lay between the germline ends. The CDR3 extends over 13 amino acids. CDR1 is GTSNPN and CDR2 is SVGIG in the germline V gene (reference sequence). The CDR3 region has the DNA TGTGCCTGGAGTGTGGGAGGAGGGCAGCCCCAGCATTTT. This translates into CAWSVGGGQPQHF.

The chain couples TRBV4-1 to TRBJ2-7; D possibly corresponds to TRBD1 (5 bases). The CDR3 is made up of 14 amino acids. V dropped 1 base and J dropped 0 bases, with 7 bases sitting between them. CDR1 MGHRA and CDR2 YSYEKL come from the germline V gene. CDR3 region: CASSQVQGSYEQYF. For the CDR3, the DNA is TGCGCCAGCAGCCAAGTGCAGGGCTCCTACGAGCAGTACTTC.

This clone was observed a handful of times. The V call is TRBV28, the J call TRBJ2-1, with a possible D match to TRBD1 (6 bases). This CDR3 has 15 amino acids. The V gene lost 5 bases and the J gene lost 3 bases, with 14 bases spanning the gap. Germline V CDR1 and CDR2: MDHEN, SYDVKM. Here the CDR3 reads CASSELGTYYNEQFF. CDR3 nucleotides: TGTGCCAGCAGTGAACTCGGGACATACTACAATGAGCAGTTCTTC.

The chain employs TRBV2 and TRBJ1-6, with D unresolved. The CDR3 length is 17 residues. In germline, CDR1 is SNHLY, CDR2 FYNNEI. Deletions cut 4 bases from V and 2 bases from J, with 15 bases between. CDR3 coding DNA: TGTGCCAGCAGTGTTCGAGGGTCAGGCACCTATAATTCACCCCTCCACTTT. Its translation: CASSVRGSGTYNSPLHF.

The gene calls are TRBV5-1 and TRBJ2-7; a weak D match, TRBD2 (6 bases). Between the trimmed V and J ends, which lost 3 bases and 4 bases, there was a span of 20 bases. The CDR3 runs to 16 residues. Per the germline V gene, CDR1 is SGHRS and CDR2 is YFSETQ. The CDR3 loop reads CASSSWGETRSYEQYF. DNA of the CDR3: TGCGCCAGCAGCTCCTGGGGGGAGACTAGGTCTTACGAGCAGTACTTC.

The gene calls are TRBV5-1 and TRBJ2-5; 9 nucleotides match TRBD2. V trimming: 1 base; J trimming: 1 base; junction bases outside the gene matches: 2. From germline, CDR1 is SGHRS and CDR2 YFSETQ. The CDR3 consists of 15 residues. The CDR3 DNA sequence: TGCGCCAGCAGCTTGTTAGCGGGGGCCCAAGAGACCCAGTACTTC. Protein sequence: CASSLLAGAQETQYF.

This clone was seen only a few times. This chain joins TRBV5-4 and TRBJ2-7; a possible D gene is TRBD2 (6 bases). Germline V gene data show CDR1 as SGHNT and CDR2 as YYREEE (reference sequence). CDR3 size: 14 residues. V was shortened by 4 bases and J by 5 bases, with 16 bases between the two germline ends. The CDR3 coding sequence is TGTGCCAGCAGCCTGAGCGCGGCGGGGCACGAGCAGTACTTC. Protein sequence: CASSLSAAGHEQYF. Looking up the rest from reference TRBV5-4 and TRBJ2-7 gives the full variable domain: ETGVTQSPTHLIKTRGQQVTLRCSSQSGHNTVSWYQQALGQGPQFIFQYYREEENGRGNFPPRFSGLQFPNYSSELNVNALELDDSALYLCASSLSAAGHEQYFGPGTRLTVT.

The J gene is TRBJ2-3, the V gene TRBV5-1, with 11 bases fitting TRBD1. The V segment lost 4 bases and the J segment 6 bases; nucleotides outside the gene matches: 10. The CDR3 is 16 amino acids. Germline V gives CDR1 SGHRS, CDR2 YFSETQ. CDR3 sequence reads: CASSVRDRGFTDTQYF. DNA of the CDR3: TGCGCCAGCAGCGTCCGGGACAGGGGGTTTACCGATACGCAGTATTTT.

The V gene is TRBV5-1, the J gene TRBJ2-3; 10 bases align to TRBD2. The CDR3 runs 16 residues. Trimming at V came to 0 bases and at J to 2 bases, leaving 3 bases not matched to a gene. The germline V gene has CDR1 SGHRS and CDR2 YFSETQ. The CDR3 here is CASSLVLAGFTDTQYF. DNA of the CDR3: TGCGCCAGCAGCTTGGTACTAGCGGGATTCACAGATACGCAGTATTTT.

The chain uses TRBV18 and TRBJ2-7; a possible D gene is TRBD1 (5 bases). Deletions cut 2 bases from V and 0 bases from J, with 14 bases between. Germline-derived CDR1 and CDR2 are KGHSH and LQKENI. The CDR3 length is 16 residues. The CDR3 DNA reads as TGTGCCAGCTCACCAGGGGCAGGGTTCAACTCCTACGAGCAGTACTTC. Its translation is CASSPGAGFNSYEQYF.

The chain employs TRBV9 and TRBJ2-3; TRBD2 agrees at 10 bases. The CDR3 has 17 amino acids. Per the germline V gene, CDR1 is SGDLS and CDR2 is YYNGEE. The ends lost 0 bases at V and 3 bases at J; junction bases unmatched: 7. The CDR3, as DNA: TGTGCCAGCAGCGTAGAGGCTAGCGGGAGAGGTACAGATACGCAGTATTTT. Residues: CASSVEASGRGTDTQYF.

This clone was seen only a few times. The V and J genes are TRBV10-3 and TRBJ2-7; D unresolved. Germline lookup yields CDR1 ENHRY and CDR2 SYGVKD. V was trimmed by 0 bases and J by 1 base, leaving 4 bases between them. There are 13 residues in the CDR3. In nucleotides, the CDR3 is TGTGCCATCAGTGAGTCTTCATCCTACGAGCAGTACTTC. This translates into CAISESSSYEQYF.